The following is a T cell receptor (beta chain) sequence with its context. The antigen remains unidentified. Germline V gives CDR1 SGHDT, CDR2 YYEEEE. The junction had 3 bases not matched to a gene; V was cut back by 0 bases and J by 4 bases. The CDR3 is 16 amino acids. The data were taken from a study of cytomegalovirus exposure and HLA in healthy donors. Study observations and caveats: In a later analysis, compared with equally common non-associated chains, HLA-associated beta chains were more expanded. Later analysis demonstrated an association between a missense DCLRE1C variant and TCR beta V- and J-gene trimming.

Healthy people donating bone marrow made up the donors. Primers included in the PCR were 60 Vbeta and 13 Jbeta primers. This table comes from immunoSEQ multiplex PCR, and its TCRdb copy is limited to in-frame clones, with some not included. The profile shows about 210,000 clones, about four fifths of them singletons. This receptor was obtained from a woman aged 45-59 years in good health and CMV-seropositive. The chain has TRBV5-6 and TRBJ2-1; 11 bases agree with TRBD2. The sequenced sample consisted of PBMCs. The CDR3 DNA reads as TGTGCCAGCAGCTTGGATGTAGCGGGGGGGTACAATGAGCAGTTCTTC. Amino acid sequence: CASSLDVAGGYNEQFF.